The 9 T cell receptor beta chains below all came from one sample that was sequenced in a study of sequential checkpoint blockade in melanoma. Here immunoSEQ multiplex PCR was the method, and the copy in TCRdb shows in-frame clones only, minus some. The profile shows approximately 40,000 clones, around 86% of them singletons. Regarding treatment: randomized to nivolumab then ipilimumab (arm A) or the reverse (arm B). Source: CD8+ T cells sorted from blood (inferred from file names), taken from a patient given nivolumab and ipilimumab in sequence. These receptors were obtained from a human donor with melanoma.

The V gene is TRBV4-2, the J gene TRBJ2-5; tentatively, D is TRBD2 (5 bases). Germline CDR1 LGHNA, CDR2 YNFKEQ. The CDR3 has 11 residues. V was clipped by 5 bases and J by 5 bases, with 6 bases between them. The CDR3 sequence: CASSRGETQYF. DNA for the CDR3: TGTGCCAGCAGCAGAGGGGAGACCCAGTACTTC.

The chain has TRBV30 and TRBJ2-2, with 9 bases that match TRBD2. The V segment lost 0 bases and the J segment 3 bases; nucleotides outside the gene matches: 8. The CDR3 spans 17 residues. CDR1 GTSNPN and CDR2 SVGIG come from the germline V gene (reference sequence). The CDR3 spells CAWSVLPGLAYTGELFF. For the CDR3, the DNA is TGTGCCTGGAGTGTCCTCCCGGGACTAGCATACACCGGGGAGCTGTTTTTT.

The CDR3 DNA reads as TGTGCCACCGCGGGGCATCTGAACACCGGGGAGCTGTTTTTT. This gives the protein CATAGHLNTGELFF. The chain joins TRBV27 to TRBJ2-2, with D possibly being TRBD2 (6 bases). The CDR3 extends over 14 amino acids. Germline CDR1 reads MNHEY; CDR2 reads SMNVEV (reference sequence). Deletions cut 10 bases from V and 1 base from J, with 13 bases between.

This sequence joins TRBV28 and TRBJ2-3, with TRBD1 matching 7 bases. CDR1 and CDR2 from the germline V gene are MDHEN and SYDVKM. The V gene end was trimmed by 3 bases and the J gene end by 3 bases; junction bases not matched to a gene: 6. The CDR3 is made up of 15 amino acids. DNA of the CDR3: TGTGCCAGCAGTTTGACAGGGCAAAGTACAGATACGCAGTATTTT. This gives the protein CASSLTGQSTDTQYF. The full variable domain, its missing parts supplied by reference TRBV28 and TRBJ2-3, is DVKVTQSSRYLVKRTGEKVFLECVQDMDHENMFWYRQDPGLGLRLIYFSYDVKMKEKGDIPEGYSVSREKKERFSLILESASTNQTSMYLCASSLTGQSTDTQYFGPGTRLTVL.

The chain is built from TRBV4-1 and TRBJ2-1; a weak D match, TRBD2 (6 bases). CDR3 length: 13 residues. Germline assignment: CDR1 MGHRA and CDR2 YSYEKL. V was cut by 3 bases and J by 9 bases, with 12 bases left in between. The CDR3 spells CASSQGGSAEQFF. The DNA of the CDR3 is TGCGCCAGCAGCCAGGGGGGATCAGCTGAGCAGTTCTTC.

The chain is built from TRBV21-1 and TRBJ1-3; the table's TRBD1 call for D was not verified on the DNA. TRBV21-1 is marked as a pseudogene. There are 18 residues in the CDR3. In nucleotides, the CDR3 is TGTGCCAGCAGCAAAGTTCGTCCCGGGACAGGTCGTGGAAACACCATATATTTT. Its protein product is CASSKVRPGTGRGNTIYF.

V gene TRBV28 combines with J gene TRBJ1-1; maybe TRBD1 (6 bases). The germline CDR1 and CDR2 sequences are MDHEN and SYDVKM. The CDR3 runs 13 residues. Deletions cut 5 bases from V and 3 bases from J, with 10 bases between. In DNA, the CDR3 is TGTGCCAGCAGTCTGCGGGGGCACACTGAAGCTTTCTTT. Protein sequence: CASSLRGHTEAFF.

The V call is TRBV9, the J call TRBJ2-1; TRBD2 might be the D (5 bases). Trimming cost V 1 base and J 5 bases, with 13 bases left between them. The CDR3 is 15 residues long. Germline V gene data show CDR1 as SGDLS and CDR2 as YYNGEE. The DNA of the CDR3 is TGTGCCAGCAGCGTAAGAGGCGGGCCCAACAATGAGCAGTTCTTC. It is translated as CASSVRGGPNNEQFF.

V gene TRBV4-1 combines with J gene TRBJ2-5; D is possibly TRBD2 (5 bases). The J call may be incorrect, as the DNA end agrees better with TRBJ2-7. The CDR3 sequence is 14 residues long. Germline V gives CDR1 MGHRA, CDR2 YSYEKL. CDR3 sequence (DNA): TGCGCCAGCAGCCAAGGGGCGGGTTCCTACGAGCAGTACTTC. Translation: CASSQGAGSYEQYF.